This section outlines one TCR beta chain sequence together with its context. V shed 3 bases and J 3 bases; nucleotides not matched to a gene: 7. Germline-derived CDR1 and CDR2 are LNHDA and SQIVND (reference sequence). CDR3 length: 16 residues. This entry is derived from a study of cytomegalovirus exposure and HLA in healthy donors. Primers for the PCR totalled 60 Vbeta and 13 Jbeta. As originally analysed: There were 80 million or so unique TCR beta chains by a later count, and approximately 12 million of them were shared. Sequencing used immunoSEQ multiplex PCR; TCRdb keeps in-frame clones, though not all of them. The V and J calls and clone size come from that table; D and trimming were worked out from the DNA. The sample lists approximately 160,000 clones, roughly 80% occurring once.

The chain is built from TRBV19 and TRBJ2-1, with 8 bases matching TRBD1. The material sequenced was PBMCs. The receptor comes from a woman aged 18-29 years in good health and CMV-seronegative. Written as DNA, the CDR3 is TGTGCCAGTAGTATCGGACAGGGCGAGATCTACAATGAGCAGTTCTTC. Its translation: CASSIGQGEIYNEQFF.